Below, 3 T cell receptor beta chains from the same sample are listed, as sequenced in a study of Graves' ophthalmopathy and Graves' hyperthyroidism. The study amplified TCR beta CDR3 regions using RNA transcripts. The first round was an RT-PCR with HTBI primers, and the second round was a multiplex PCR. MiXCR was run by TCRdb on the multiplex PCR reads, yielding one entry per CDR3 protein. Among hundreds of thousands of distinct CDR3 sequences listed, 15% to 17% were seen once. The source material was peripheral blood. Every receptor here comes from a woman younger than 30 with stable Graves' hyperthyroidism.

The chain links TRBV9 to TRBJ1-1, with D possibly being TRBD1 (6 bases). The CDR3 is 16 amino acids. Trimming shortened V by 0 bases and J by 0 bases, and 12 bases separated the two germline ends. Germline V lookup: CDR1 SGDLS, CDR2 YYNGEE. CDR3 in amino acids: CASSVAPGTLNTEAFF. CDR3 bases: TGTGCCAGCAGCGTAGCCCCGGGGACATTGAACACTGAAGCTTTCTTT.

At least ten counts were recorded for this clonotype. The chain employs TRBV6-2 or TRBV6-3 and TRBJ1-2; the D is unclear. The length of the CDR3 is 16 residues. Germline CDR1 is MNHEY and CDR2 is SVGEGT. The germline V and J ends were trimmed by 0 bases and 4 bases, with 15 bases remaining between them. The CDR3 loop is CASSYSIGGSGYGYTF. The DNA of the CDR3 is TGTGCCAGCAGTTACTCGATCGGCGGTTCTGGCTATGGCTACACCTTC.

This clonotype has more than one count but fewer than ten. The CDR3 reads CASSPPLLINTGELFF. In nucleotides, the CDR3 is TGTGCCAGCTCACCACCGCTACTAATAAACACCGGGGAGCTGTTTTTT. The chain uses TRBV18 and TRBJ2-2; D uncertain. The CDR3 has 16 residues. The germline V gene has CDR1 KGHSH and CDR2 LQKENI. V lost 0 bases and J 2 bases, leaving 10 bases between the germline ends.